This entry concerns a single T cell receptor (beta chain). Its antigen is currently unknown. This specimen belongs to a study of cytomegalovirus exposure and HLA in healthy donors. Repertoires were generated with immunoSEQ multiplex PCR, while TCRdb's copy carries only in-frame clones and drops some. The table shows roughly 330,000 clones, with 87% occurring only once. Trimming took 5 bases from V and 4 from J, leaving 12 bases between them. Germline V lookup: CDR1 MDHEN, CDR2 SYDVKM. This CDR3 comprises 14 residues. Findings of the study overall: Cytomegalovirus-associated TCR beta chains were listed, numbering under 200.

The receptor's source is a woman younger than 45 in good health and CMV-seropositive. V is TRBV28 and J is TRBJ1-5; TRBD1 is a possible D gene (5 bases). Sequencing was performed on PBMCs. DNA for the CDR3: TGTGCCAGCAGTGTCGGGAGGGGTAATCAGCCCCAGCATTTT. Encoded protein: CASSVGRGNQPQHF.